This T cell receptor beta chain was sequenced for a study of blood T cell repertoires in COVID-19. The CDR3 contains 15 residues. Germline CDR1 is SEHNR and CDR2 is FQNEAQ (reference sequence). V lost 1 base and J 7 bases, leaving 14 bases between the germline ends. In this sample, this clone turned up a few times. This table comes from immunoSEQ multiplex PCR, and its TCRdb copy is limited to in-frame clones, with some not included. The sample holds over 200,000 clones, about nine tenths seen once. The V gene is TRBV7-9, the J gene TRBJ1-3; TRBD1 might be the D (6 bases). The sequencing sample was made of PBMCs or T cells enriched from blood (not recorded which). This clonotype originated in a man aged 18 to 29 who had recovered from COVID-19. In DNA form, the CDR3 reads TGTGCCAGCAGCTTAGGAGACAGGATAGTCAACACCATATATTTT. Translating gives CASSLGDRIVNTIYF.